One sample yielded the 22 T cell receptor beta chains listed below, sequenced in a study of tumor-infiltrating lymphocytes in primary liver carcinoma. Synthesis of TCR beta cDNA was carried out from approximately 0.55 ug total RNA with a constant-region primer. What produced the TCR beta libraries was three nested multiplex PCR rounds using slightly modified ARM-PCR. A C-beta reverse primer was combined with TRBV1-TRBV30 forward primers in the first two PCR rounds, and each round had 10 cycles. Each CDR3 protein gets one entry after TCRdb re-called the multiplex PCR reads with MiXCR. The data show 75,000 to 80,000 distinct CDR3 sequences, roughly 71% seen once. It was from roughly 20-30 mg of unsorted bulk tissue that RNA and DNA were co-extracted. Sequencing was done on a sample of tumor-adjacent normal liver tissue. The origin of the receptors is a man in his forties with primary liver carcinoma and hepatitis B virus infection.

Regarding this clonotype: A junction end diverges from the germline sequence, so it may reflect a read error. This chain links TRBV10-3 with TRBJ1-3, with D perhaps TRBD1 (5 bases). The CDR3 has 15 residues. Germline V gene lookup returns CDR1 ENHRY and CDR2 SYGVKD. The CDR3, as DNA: TGTGCCAGTACGGGGGACTTGAGCTCTGGAAACGCCATATATTTT. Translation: CASTGDLSSGNAIYF.

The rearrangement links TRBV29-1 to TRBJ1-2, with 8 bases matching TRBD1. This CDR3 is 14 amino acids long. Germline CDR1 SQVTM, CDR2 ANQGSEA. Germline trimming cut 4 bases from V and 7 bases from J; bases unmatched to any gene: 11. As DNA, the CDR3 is TGCAGCGTTGCCCGGACAGGGCTTGATGCTGGCTACACCTTC. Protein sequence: CSVARTGLDAGYTF.

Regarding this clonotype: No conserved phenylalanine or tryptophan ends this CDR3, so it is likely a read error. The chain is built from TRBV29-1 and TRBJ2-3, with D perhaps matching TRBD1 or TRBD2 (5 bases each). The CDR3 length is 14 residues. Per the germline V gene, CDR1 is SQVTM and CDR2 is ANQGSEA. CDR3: CSVDRTDMGDMQYL. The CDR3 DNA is TGCAGCGTTGACAGGACGGACATGGGGGATATGCAGTATCTT.

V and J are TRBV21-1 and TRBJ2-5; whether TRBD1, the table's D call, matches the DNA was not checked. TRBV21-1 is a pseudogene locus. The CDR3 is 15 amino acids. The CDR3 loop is CASSEEEKWGETQHF. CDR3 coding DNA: TGTGCCAGCAGCGAAGAGGAGAAATGGGGGGAGACCCAGCACTTC.

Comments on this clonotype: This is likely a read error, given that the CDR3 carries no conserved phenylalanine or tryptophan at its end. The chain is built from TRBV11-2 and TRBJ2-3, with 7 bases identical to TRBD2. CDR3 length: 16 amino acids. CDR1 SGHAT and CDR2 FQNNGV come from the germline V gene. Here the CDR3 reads CASSLVGLTVTDMQYS. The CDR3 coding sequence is TGTGCCAGCAGCTTAGTGGGACTAACGGTAACAGATATGCAGTATTCT.

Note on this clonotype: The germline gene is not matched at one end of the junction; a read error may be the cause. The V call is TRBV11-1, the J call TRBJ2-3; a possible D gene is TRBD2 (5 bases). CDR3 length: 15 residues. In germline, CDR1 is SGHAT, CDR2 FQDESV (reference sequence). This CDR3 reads CASSLSRESTDTQYF. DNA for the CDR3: TGTGCTAGCAGTTTGTCGAGGGAGAGCACAGATACGCAGTATTTT.

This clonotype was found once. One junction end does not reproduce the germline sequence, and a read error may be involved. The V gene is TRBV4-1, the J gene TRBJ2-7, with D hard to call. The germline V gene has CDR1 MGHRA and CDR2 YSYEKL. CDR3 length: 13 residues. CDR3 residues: CANSQVPPYEQHF. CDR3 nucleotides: TGCGCCAACAGCCAAGTCCCGCCCTACGAGCAGCACTTC.

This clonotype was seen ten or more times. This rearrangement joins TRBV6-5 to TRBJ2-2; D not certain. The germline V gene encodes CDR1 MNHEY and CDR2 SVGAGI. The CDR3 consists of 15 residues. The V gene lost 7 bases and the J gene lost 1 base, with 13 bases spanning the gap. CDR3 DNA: TGTGCCAGCACGCCCCAGATTGTGAACACCGGGGAGCTGTTTTTT. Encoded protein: CASTPQIVNTGELFF.

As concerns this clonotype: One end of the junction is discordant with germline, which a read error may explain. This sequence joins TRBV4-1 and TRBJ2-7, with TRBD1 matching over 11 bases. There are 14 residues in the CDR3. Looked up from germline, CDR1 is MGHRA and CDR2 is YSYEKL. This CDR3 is CVSSRGDRGGEQYF. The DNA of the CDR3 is TGCGTCAGCAGCCGAGGGGACAGGGGGGGCGAGCAGTACTTC.

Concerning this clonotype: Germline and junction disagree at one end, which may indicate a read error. The CDR3 protein is CASNMRAPRGDQPQHF. The CDR3 bases are TGTGCCAGCAATATGAGGGCCCCAAGGGGTGATCAGCCTCAGCATTTT. This sequence joins TRBV6-1 and TRBJ1-5, with D perhaps TRBD1 (5 bases). CDR3 length: 16 residues. Germline values: CDR1 MNHNS, CDR2 SASEGT.

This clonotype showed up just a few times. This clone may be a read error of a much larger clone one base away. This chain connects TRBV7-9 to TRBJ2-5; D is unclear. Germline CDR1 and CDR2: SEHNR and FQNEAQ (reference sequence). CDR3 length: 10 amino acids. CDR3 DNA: TGTGCCACCTCACGAGAGACCCTGTACTTC. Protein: CATSRETLYF.

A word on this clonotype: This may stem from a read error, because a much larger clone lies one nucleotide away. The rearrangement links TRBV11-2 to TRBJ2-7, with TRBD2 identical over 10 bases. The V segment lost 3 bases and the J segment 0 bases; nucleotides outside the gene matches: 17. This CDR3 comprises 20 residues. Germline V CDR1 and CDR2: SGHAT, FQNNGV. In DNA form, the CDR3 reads TGTGCCAGCAGCTTGAGGGAGGGGATGACTAGCGGGCTCAGCTCCTACGAGCAGTACTTC. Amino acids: CASSLREGMTSGLSSYEQYF.

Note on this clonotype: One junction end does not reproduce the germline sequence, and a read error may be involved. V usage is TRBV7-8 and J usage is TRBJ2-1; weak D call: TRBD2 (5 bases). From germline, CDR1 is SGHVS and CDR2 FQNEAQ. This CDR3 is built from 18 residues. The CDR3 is CPSSPPGGSAFSYNEQFF. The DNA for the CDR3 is TGTCCCAGCAGCCCGCCTGGAGGCTCAGCGTTCTCCTACAATGAGCAGTTCTTC.

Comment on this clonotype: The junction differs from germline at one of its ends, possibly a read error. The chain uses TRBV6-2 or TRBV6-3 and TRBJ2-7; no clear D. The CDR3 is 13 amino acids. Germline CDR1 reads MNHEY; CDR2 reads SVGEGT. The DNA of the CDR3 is TGCGCCCGTAGTTACGAGGTACCCTACGAGCAGTACTTC. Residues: CARSYEVPYEQYF.

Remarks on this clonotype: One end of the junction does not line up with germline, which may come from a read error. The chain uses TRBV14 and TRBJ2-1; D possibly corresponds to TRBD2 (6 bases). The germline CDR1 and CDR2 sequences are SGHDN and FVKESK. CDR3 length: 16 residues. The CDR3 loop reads CVSSAMAGWVNNGQFF. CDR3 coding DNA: TGTGTCAGCAGTGCCATGGCGGGATGGGTAAACAATGGGCAGTTCTTC. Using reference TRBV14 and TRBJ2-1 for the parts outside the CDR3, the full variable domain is EAGVTQFPSHSVIEKGQTVTLRCDPISGHDNLYWYRRVMGKEIKFLLHFVKESKQDESGMPNNRFLAERTGGTYSTLKVQPAELEDSGVYFCVSSAMAGWVNNGQFFGPGTRLTVL.

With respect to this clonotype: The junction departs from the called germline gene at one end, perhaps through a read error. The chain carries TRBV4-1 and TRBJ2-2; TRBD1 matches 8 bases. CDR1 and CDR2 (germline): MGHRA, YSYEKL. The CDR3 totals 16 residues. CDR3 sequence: CASNDLNRGLTAELFF. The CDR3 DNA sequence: TGCGCCAGCAACGATCTGAACAGGGGGTTAACCGCGGAGTTGTTTTTT.

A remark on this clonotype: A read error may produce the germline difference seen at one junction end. Here the CDR3 DNA reads TGTGCCAGCAGCTTAGGGGCATCTTACGAGCAGAACTTC. This gives the protein CASSLGASYEQNF. The V gene is TRBV11-3, the J gene TRBJ2-7; D is unresolved. This CDR3 comprises 13 residues. CDR1 and CDR2 from the germline V gene are SGHNT and YENEEA.

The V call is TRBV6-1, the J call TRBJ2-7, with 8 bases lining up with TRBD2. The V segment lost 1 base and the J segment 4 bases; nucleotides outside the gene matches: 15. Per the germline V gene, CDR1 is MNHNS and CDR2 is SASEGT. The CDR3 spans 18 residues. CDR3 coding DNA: TGTGCCAGCAGTGAAGTCTCATACGGGGGGGTCACATCGTACGAGCAGTACTTC. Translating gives CASSEVSYGGVTSYEQYF.

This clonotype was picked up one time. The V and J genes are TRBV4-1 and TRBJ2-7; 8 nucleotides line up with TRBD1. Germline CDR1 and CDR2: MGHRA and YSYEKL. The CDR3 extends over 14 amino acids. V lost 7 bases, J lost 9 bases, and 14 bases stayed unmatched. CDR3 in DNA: TGCGCCAGCAACGAAGGACAGGGTGATCACGTGCAGTACTTC. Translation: CASNEGQGDHVQYF.

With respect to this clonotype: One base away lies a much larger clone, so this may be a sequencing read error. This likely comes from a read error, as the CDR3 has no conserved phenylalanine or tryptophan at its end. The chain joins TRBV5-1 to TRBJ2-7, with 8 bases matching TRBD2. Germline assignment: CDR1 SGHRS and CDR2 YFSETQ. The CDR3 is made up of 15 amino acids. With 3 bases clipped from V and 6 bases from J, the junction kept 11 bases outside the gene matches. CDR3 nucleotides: TGCGCCAGCAGCTCTCAAAGCGGGAGTTCCGCCGAGCAGTACATC. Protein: CASSSQSGSSAEQYI.

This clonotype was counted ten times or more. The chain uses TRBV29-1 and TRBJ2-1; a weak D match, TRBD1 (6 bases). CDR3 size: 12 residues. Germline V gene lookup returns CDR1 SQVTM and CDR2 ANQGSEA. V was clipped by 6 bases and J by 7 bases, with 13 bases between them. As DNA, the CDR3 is TGCAGCGTCGAACTGACAGGAAATGAGCAGTTCTTC. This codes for CSVELTGNEQFF.

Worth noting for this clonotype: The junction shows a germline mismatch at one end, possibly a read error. CDR3 sequence reads: CTSSYGAGPETQYF. The CDR3 DNA reads as TGTACCAGCAGTTACGGAGCGGGCCCTGAGACCCAGTACTTC. V is TRBV6-5 and J is TRBJ2-5; D is perhaps TRBD2 (6 bases). CDR1 MNHEY and CDR2 SVGAGI come from the germline V gene. This CDR3 region has 14 residues.